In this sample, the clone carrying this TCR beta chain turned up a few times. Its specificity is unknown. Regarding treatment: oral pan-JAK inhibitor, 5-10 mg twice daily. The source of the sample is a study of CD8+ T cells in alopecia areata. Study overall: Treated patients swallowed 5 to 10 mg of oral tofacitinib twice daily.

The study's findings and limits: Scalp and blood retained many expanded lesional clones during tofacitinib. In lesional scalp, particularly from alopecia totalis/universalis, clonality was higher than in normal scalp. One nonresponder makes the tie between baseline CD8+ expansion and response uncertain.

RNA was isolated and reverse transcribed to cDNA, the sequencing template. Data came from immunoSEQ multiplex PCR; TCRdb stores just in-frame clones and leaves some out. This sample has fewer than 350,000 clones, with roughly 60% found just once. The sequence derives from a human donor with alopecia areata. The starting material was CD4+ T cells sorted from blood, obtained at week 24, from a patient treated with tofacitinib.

Here the CDR3 DNA reads TGTGCCAGTAGATTACAGGGGGTGGCGCAGCCCCAGCATTTT. Amino acid sequence: CASRLQGVAQPQHF. The chain couples TRBV19 to TRBJ1-5, with 8 bases matching TRBD1. Germline CDR1 and CDR2: LNHDA and SQIVND (reference sequence). The CDR3 contains 14 residues. The V gene end was trimmed by 6 bases and the J gene end by 7 bases; junction bases not matched to a gene: 8.